This passage covers 15 T cell receptor beta chains from one sample sequenced in a study of blood T cell repertoires in COVID-19. The data were produced by immunoSEQ multiplex PCR, yet TCRdb's version contains in-frame clones alone and is incomplete. The sample lists around 240,000 clones, approximately 83% occurring once. The sample consisted of peripheral blood. Receptor source: a woman aged 25 to 45 who had recovered from COVID-19.

Of note for this clone: In the same sample, other DNA sequences code for this CDR3. As DNA, the CDR3 is TGCGCCAGCAGCCAAGATCAGGGATCCTACGAGCAGTACTTC. Its protein is CASSQDQGSYEQYF. This chain links TRBV4-1 with TRBJ2-7; tentative D call: TRBD1 (5 bases). CDR1 and CDR2 (germline): MGHRA, YSYEKL. CDR3 length: 14 amino acids. V was shortened by 0 bases and J by 1 base, with 7 bases between the two germline ends.

The gene calls are TRBV9 and TRBJ2-2; D is perhaps TRBD2 (5 bases). V was shortened by 4 bases and J by 5 bases, with 21 bases between the two germline ends. Looked up from germline, CDR1 is SGDLS and CDR2 is YYNGEE. CDR3 length equals 17 residues. The CDR3 DNA reads TGTGCCAGCAGCTCTCTCCCCCCGGAGGTTGAGACCGGGGAGCTGTTTTTT. Translation: CASSSLPPEVETGELFF.

In this sample, this clone turned up once. This chain links TRBV19 with TRBJ1-3; perhaps TRBD1 as D (6 bases). Trimming cost V 3 bases and J 8 bases, with 11 bases left between them. The CDR3 runs to 13 residues. The germline V gene encodes CDR1 LNHDA and CDR2 SQIVND (reference sequence). CDR3 coding DNA: TGTGCCAGTAGTATCGGGAACAGGGACACCATATATTTT. Translating gives CASSIGNRDTIYF.

Remarks on this clone: Distinct nucleotide sequences in the sample also encode this CDR3. The chain employs TRBV7-2 and TRBJ2-1; 10 nucleotides match TRBD2. The germline V gene encodes CDR1 SGHTA and CDR2 FQGNSA. The length of the CDR3 is 15 residues. V shed 1 base, J shed 6 bases, and the junction held 3 bases outside the gene matches. CDR3 protein: CASSLGIAGGNEQFF. Written as DNA, the CDR3 is TGTGCCAGCAGCTTAGGAATAGCGGGGGGCAATGAGCAGTTCTTC. Variable domain in full (rest from reference TRBV7-2 and TRBJ2-1): GAGVSQSPSNKVTEKGKDVELRCDPISGHTALYWYRQSLGQGLEFLIYFQGNSAPDKSGLPSDRFSAERTGGSVSTLTIQRTQQEDSAVYLCASSLGIAGGNEQFFGPGTRLTVL.

The rearrangement joins TRBV15 to TRBJ2-5; weak D call: TRBD1 (8 bases). The germline V and J ends were trimmed by 0 bases and 4 bases, with 15 bases remaining between them. The germline V gene encodes CDR1 LNHNV and CDR2 YYDKDF (reference sequence). CDR3 size: 16 residues. The CDR3 protein is CATSRDTGGGGETQYF. The CDR3 region has the DNA TGTGCCACCAGCAGAGATACAGGGGGGGGCGGAGAGACCCAGTACTTC.

The chain recombines TRBV6-4 with TRBJ2-5, with TRBD1 identical over 7 bases. The CDR3 consists of 14 residues. Looked up from germline, CDR1 is MRHNA and CDR2 is SNTAGT. V was clipped by 4 bases and J by 5 bases; unmatched bases: 7. CDR3 sequence (DNA): TGTGCCAGCAGTGTGGACGCAGGGGGTGAGACCCAGTACTTC. This gives the protein CASSVDAGGETQYF.

This chain connects TRBV2 to TRBJ2-7, with D possibly matching TRBD2 (6 bases). This CDR3 contains 14 residues. Germline V gene data show CDR1 as SNHLY and CDR2 as FYNNEI. The V gene lost 2 bases and the J gene lost 6 bases, with 14 bases spanning the gap. In DNA form, the CDR3 reads TGTGCCAGCAGTGAACGCAGGGAGGCATCCGAGCAGTACTTC. It yields the protein CASSERREASEQYF.

The gene calls are TRBV11-2 and TRBJ2-1, with 9 bases that match TRBD1. The J segment lost 6 bases and the V segment lost 3 bases, leaving 6 bases of the junction unmatched. The CDR3 contains 15 residues. Germline values: CDR1 SGHAT, CDR2 FQNNGV. In DNA, the CDR3 is TGTGCCAGCAGCTTTACAGGGACAGGGATCAATGAGCAGTTCTTC. This sequence encodes CASSFTGTGINEQFF.

V usage is TRBV2 and J usage is TRBJ2-4; 9 bases map to TRBD2. Germline-derived CDR1 and CDR2 are SNHLY and FYNNEI. Losses at the gene ends were 6 bases for V and 2 bases for J; bases not matched to a gene: 8. This CDR3 region has 16 residues. The CDR3, as DNA: TGTGCCAGCAGAGCCGGGACTAGCTCTTCCAAAAACATTCAGTACTTC. Its protein product is CASRAGTSSSKNIQYF.

This clone was seen a handful of times. The rearrangement uses TRBV28 and TRBJ2-7; a possible D gene is TRBD1 (6 bases). Germline-derived CDR1 and CDR2 are MDHEN and SYDVKM. The CDR3 covers 14 residues. V lost 2 bases to trimming and J lost 5 bases, with 13 bases between them. The CDR3 region has the DNA TGTGCCAGCAGTTTAATAGCAGGGGCCCACGAGCAGTACTTC. Amino acids: CASSLIAGAHEQYF.

The V gene is TRBV19, the J gene TRBJ2-3; D perhaps matches TRBD2 (5 bases). The CDR3 has 14 amino acids. Per germline, CDR1 LNHDA and CDR2 SQIVND (reference sequence). V was shortened by 4 bases and J by 1 base, with 9 bases between the two germline ends. In DNA, the CDR3 is TGTGCCAGTAGTAAGGTCGGGGGCACAGATACGCAGTATTTT. This codes for CASSKVGGTDTQYF.

The rearrangement links TRBV5-5 to TRBJ2-5; 7 nucleotides align to TRBD2. After removal of 4 bases from V and 5 bases from J, the junction contained 14 bases not matched to a gene. Germline CDR1 is SGHKS and CDR2 is YYEKEE (reference sequence). This CDR3 has 16 amino acids. The CDR3 spells CASSLAGPWRGETQYF. For the CDR3, the DNA is TGTGCCAGCAGCCTCGCGGGGCCCTGGCGGGGGGAGACCCAGTACTTC.

CDR3 loop: CASSLGLAGGLDTGELFF. The CDR3, as DNA: TGTGCCAGCAGCTTGGGACTAGCGGGGGGGCTGGACACCGGGGAGCTGTTTTTT. The chain is built from TRBV7-6 and TRBJ2-2; 16 bases align to TRBD2. V shed 3 bases, J shed 3 bases, and the junction held 4 bases outside the gene matches. This CDR3 spans 18 amino acids. Germline V gives CDR1 SGHVS, CDR2 FNYEAQ.

The chain combines TRBV6-5 with TRBJ1-1, with TRBD1 matching over 7 bases. Germline V gene sequence: CDR1 MNHEY, CDR2 SVGAGI. CDR3 length: 14 amino acids. The V gene end was trimmed by 6 bases and the J gene end by 5 bases; junction bases not matched to a gene: 9. CDR3 in DNA: TGTGCCAGCAGAGAGACAGGGAGGTCGACTGAAGCTTTCTTT. Amino acid sequence: CASRETGRSTEAFF.

The chain has TRBV7-7 and TRBJ2-3; possible D gene TRBD2, 5 bases. V was trimmed by 11 bases and J by 2 bases, leaving 14 bases between them. The CDR3 spans 13 residues. The germline V gene has CDR1 SSHAT and CDR2 FNYEAQ (reference sequence). The CDR3 reads CARRRIDTDTQYF. The CDR3 DNA is TGTGCCCGGAGGAGAATTGACACAGATACGCAGTATTTT.